This T cell receptor (beta chain) derives from a study of blood T cell repertoires in COVID-19. At the level of the study: Some COVID-19 samples were acute and others convalescent; all came from the United States, Italy and Spain. From T cells, B-cell-depleted T cells, or PBMCs came the material, which was cDNA or gDNA.

Original data processing: For nucleated cells, counts were estimated from reference gene primer amplification. Assay used: immunoSEQ multiplex PCR; TCRdb lists only in-frame clones, some missing. V and J calls and clone size are copied from that table; D and trimming were computed from the DNA. The sample contains 55,000 to 75,000 clones, 65% to 80% of which appear only once. This receptor was obtained from a human donor in a cohort sampled during active COVID-19. The sample comprised peripheral blood.

The CDR3 region has the DNA TGTGCCAGCAGTAAAGGCAGGGGGCCTGTTAGCGTGATGCCAGATACGCAGTATTTT. Translation gives CASSKGRGPVSVMPDTQYF. This chain joins TRBV27 and TRBJ2-3, with TRBD1 matching over 8 bases. J was trimmed by 4 bases and V by 5 bases; bases with no gene match: 20. Germline V gene data show CDR1 as MNHEY and CDR2 as SMNVEV (reference sequence). This CDR3 comprises 19 residues.